This T cell receptor beta chain was sequenced during a study of blood T cell repertoires in COVID-19. Study information: The samples span acute and convalescent COVID-19 from the United States, Italy and Spain. PBMCs, B-cell-depleted T cells, or T cells provided the cDNA or gDNA that made up the material.

CDR3 length: 14 amino acids. The V and J ends lost 5 bases and 10 bases respectively, with 20 bases between them. Germline V CDR1 and CDR2: SEHNR, FQNEAQ (reference sequence). This clone was seen only once. Original handling: Quantification of nucleated cells was approximated via reference gene primer amplification. The data were produced by immunoSEQ multiplex PCR, yet TCRdb's version contains in-frame clones alone and is incomplete. That table gives V, J and clone size, and the DNA gave D and trimming. The repertoire holds fewer than 350,000 clones, with roughly 85% as singletons. The TCR was taken from a woman aged 25 to 39 who had been exposed to COVID-19. The sequencing input was PBMCs or T cells enriched from blood (not recorded which). The chain is built from TRBV7-9 and TRBJ1-2; the D is unclear. CDR3 sequence: CASSVEKAGIYYTF. CDR3 DNA sequence: TGTGCCAGCAGCGTGGAGAAGGCCGGTATCTACTACACCTTC. The whole variable domain, filled in from reference TRBV7-9 and TRBJ1-2, reads DTGVSQNPRHKITKRGQNVTFRCDPISEHNRLYWYRQTLGQGPEFLTYFQNEAQLEKSRLLSDRFSAERPKGSFSTLEIQRTEQGDSAMYLCASSVEKAGIYYTFGSGTRLTVV.